This T cell receptor (beta chain) was identified in a study of control samples from healthy donors and cancer patients. Germline CDR1 and CDR2: MDHEN and SYDVKM. Deletions cut 6 bases from V and 0 bases from J, with 8 bases between. The CDR3 spans 13 residues. TCRdb's copy holds only in-frame clones and misses some; the assay was immunoSEQ multiplex PCR. The table records about 140,000 clones, less than 95% of them present only once. Source material: blood. This clonotype originated in a man aged 18 to 30 in good health. The V gene is TRBV28, the J gene TRBJ1-2; D unclear. The CDR3 reads CASSPGSNYGYTF. The CDR3, as DNA: TGTGCCAGCAGCCCCGGATCTAACTATGGCTACACCTTC.